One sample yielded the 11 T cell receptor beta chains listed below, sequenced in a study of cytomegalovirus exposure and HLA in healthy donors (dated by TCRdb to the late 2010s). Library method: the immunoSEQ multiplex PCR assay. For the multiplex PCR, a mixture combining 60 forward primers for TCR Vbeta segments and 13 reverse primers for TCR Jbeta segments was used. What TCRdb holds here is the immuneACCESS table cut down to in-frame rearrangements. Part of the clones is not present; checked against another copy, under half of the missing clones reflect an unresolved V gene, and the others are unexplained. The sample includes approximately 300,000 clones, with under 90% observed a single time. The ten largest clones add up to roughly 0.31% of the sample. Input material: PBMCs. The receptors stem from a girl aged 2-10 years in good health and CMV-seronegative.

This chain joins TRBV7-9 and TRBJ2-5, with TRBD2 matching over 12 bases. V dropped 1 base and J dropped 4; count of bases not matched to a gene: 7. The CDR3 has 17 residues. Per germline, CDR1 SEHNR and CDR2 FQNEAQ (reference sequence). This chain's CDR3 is CASSLVLAGGPRETQYF. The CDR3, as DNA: TGTGCCAGCAGCTTAGTTCTAGCGGGAGGGCCGCGAGAGACCCAGTACTTC.

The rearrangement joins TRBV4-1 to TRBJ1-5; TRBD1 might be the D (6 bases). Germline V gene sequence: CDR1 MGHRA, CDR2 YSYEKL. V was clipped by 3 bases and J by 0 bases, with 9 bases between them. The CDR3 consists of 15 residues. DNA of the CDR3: TGCGCCAGCAGCCAGACAGGCTATAGCAATCAGCCCCAGCATTTT. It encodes CASSQTGYSNQPQHF.

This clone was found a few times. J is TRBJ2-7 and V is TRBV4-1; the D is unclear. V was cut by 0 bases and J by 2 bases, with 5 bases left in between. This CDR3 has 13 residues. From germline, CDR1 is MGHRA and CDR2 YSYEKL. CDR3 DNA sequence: TGCGCCAGCAGCCAAGATCGAGCCTACGAGCAGTACTTC. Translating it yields CASSQDRAYEQYF.

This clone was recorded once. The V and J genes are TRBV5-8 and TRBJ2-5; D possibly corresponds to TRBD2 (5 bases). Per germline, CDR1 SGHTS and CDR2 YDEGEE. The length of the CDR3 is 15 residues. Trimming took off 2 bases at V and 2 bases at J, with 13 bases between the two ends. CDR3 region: CASSLGADTQETQYF. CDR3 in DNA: TGTGCCAGCAGCTTAGGAGCGGATACACAAGAGACCCAGTACTTC.

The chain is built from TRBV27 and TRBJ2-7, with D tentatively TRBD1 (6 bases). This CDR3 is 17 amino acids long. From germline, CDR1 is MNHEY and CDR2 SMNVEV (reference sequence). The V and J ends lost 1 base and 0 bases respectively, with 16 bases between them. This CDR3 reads CASSLYPPDSLSYEQYF. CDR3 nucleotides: TGTGCCAGCAGTTTATACCCCCCGGACAGCCTCTCCTACGAGCAGTACTTC.

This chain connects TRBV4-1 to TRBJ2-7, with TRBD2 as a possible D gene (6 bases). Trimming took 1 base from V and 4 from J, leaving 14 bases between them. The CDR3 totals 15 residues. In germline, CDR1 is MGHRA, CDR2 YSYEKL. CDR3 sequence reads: CASSQVKVAGYEQYF. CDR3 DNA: TGCGCCAGCAGCCAAGTTAAAGTTGCGGGATACGAGCAGTACTTC.

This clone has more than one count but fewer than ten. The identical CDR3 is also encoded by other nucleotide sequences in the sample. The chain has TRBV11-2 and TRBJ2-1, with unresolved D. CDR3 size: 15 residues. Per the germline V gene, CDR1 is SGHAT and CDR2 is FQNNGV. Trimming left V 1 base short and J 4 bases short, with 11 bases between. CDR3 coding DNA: TGTGCCAGCAGCTTAGTACTGGCGGCTTACAATGAGCAGTTCTTC. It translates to CASSLVLAAYNEQFF.

The CDR3 nucleotides are TGTGCCAGCAGCTCCCCCGGTAGCAATCAGCCCCAGCATTTT. This codes for CASSSPGSNQPQHF. V usage is TRBV9 and J usage is TRBJ1-5; D is ambiguous. CDR3 length equals 14 residues. Trimming stripped 4 bases from V and 0 bases from J, with 8 bases between. Germline CDR1 and CDR2: SGDLS and YYNGEE.

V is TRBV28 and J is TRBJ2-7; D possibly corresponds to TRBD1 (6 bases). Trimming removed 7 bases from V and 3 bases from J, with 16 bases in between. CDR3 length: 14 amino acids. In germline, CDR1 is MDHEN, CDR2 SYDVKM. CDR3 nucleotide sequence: TGTGCCAGCACCTTAAGATACAGGGTCTACGAGCAGTACTTC. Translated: CASTLRYRVYEQYF.

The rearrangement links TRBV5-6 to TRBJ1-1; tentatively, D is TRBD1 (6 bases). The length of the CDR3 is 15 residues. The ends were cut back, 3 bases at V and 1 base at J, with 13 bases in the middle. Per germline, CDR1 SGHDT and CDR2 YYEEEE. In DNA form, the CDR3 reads TGTGCCAGCAGCTGGCCAGGGGAACCGAACACTGAAGCTTTCTTT. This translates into CASSWPGEPNTEAFF.

CDR3 protein: CASSALAGGRGEQFF. CDR3 sequence (DNA): TGTGCCAGCAGTGCACTAGCGGGAGGTCGGGGTGAGCAGTTCTTC. The V call is TRBV6-4, the J call TRBJ2-1, with 12 positions matching TRBD2. Trimming at V came to 4 bases and at J to 9 bases, leaving 7 bases not matched to a gene. The germline gives CDR1 MRHNA, CDR2 SNTAGT. There are 15 residues in the CDR3.